The present T cell receptor beta chain was sequenced within a study of CD8+CD57+ T cells in acquired aplastic anemia. Turning to the study itself: Each DNA sample taken from sorted CD4+ and CD8+ cells came to 3.2 ug on average. Findings of the study overall: Between the patient and control groups, CD8+ Simpson's diversity did not differ significantly.

For CDR3 and TCR beta VDJ profiling, genomic DNA was the template used. One entry per CDR3 protein, called by TCRdb with MiXCR from the reads. The table includes about 270,000 distinct CDR3 sequences, about 80% detected once. Patients chosen for sequencing had shown CD8+CD57+ cell expansion by flow cytometry. Trimming left V 4 bases short and J 3 bases short, with 23 bases between. Per the germline V gene, CDR1 is SGHTA and CDR2 is FQGNSA. This CDR3 spans 18 amino acids. Concerning this clonotype itself: The antigen is undetermined.

The receptor was derived from a human donor with aplastic anemia. The chain uses TRBV7-2 and TRBJ2-3; no firm D call. Sequencing used sorted CD4+, CD8+, or CD8+CD57+ T cells (not recorded which) from PBMCs. CDR3: CASSSARNTEKRTDTQYF. The DNA of the CDR3 is TGTGCCAGCAGCTCAGCCAGAAACACCGAGAAGAGGACAGATACGCAGTATTTT.